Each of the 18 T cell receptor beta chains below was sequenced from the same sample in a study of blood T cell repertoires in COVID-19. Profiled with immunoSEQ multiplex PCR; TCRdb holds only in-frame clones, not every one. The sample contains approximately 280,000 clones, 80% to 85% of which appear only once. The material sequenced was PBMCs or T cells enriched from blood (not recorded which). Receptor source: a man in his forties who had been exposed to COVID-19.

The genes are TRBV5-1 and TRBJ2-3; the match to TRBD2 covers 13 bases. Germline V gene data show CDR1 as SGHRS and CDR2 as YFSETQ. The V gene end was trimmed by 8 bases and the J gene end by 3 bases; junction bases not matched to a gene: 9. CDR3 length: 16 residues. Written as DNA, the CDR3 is TGCGCCAGGCCGGGACTAGCGGGAAAAGGGACAGATACGCAGTATTTT. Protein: CARPGLAGKGTDTQYF.

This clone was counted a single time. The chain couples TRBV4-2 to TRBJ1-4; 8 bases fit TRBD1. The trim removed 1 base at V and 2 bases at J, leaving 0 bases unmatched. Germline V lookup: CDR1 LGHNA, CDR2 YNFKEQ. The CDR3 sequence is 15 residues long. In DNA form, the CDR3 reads TGTGCCAGCAGCCAAGGACAGGGGACTAATGAAAAACTGTTTTTT. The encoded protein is CASSQGQGTNEKLFF.

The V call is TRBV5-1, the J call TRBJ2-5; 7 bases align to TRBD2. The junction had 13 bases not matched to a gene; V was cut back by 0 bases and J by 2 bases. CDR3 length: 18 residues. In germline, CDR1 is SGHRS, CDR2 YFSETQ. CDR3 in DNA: TGCGCCAGCAGCTTGGGACTAGCTACCCGAGGGTTACAAGAGACCCAGTACTTC. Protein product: CASSLGLATRGLQETQYF.

The CDR3 region has the DNA TGCAGCGCAAACAGGGGGTCCAAGGAGACCCAGTACTTC. Its translation: CSANRGSKETQYF. The chain employs TRBV29-1 and TRBJ2-5; TRBD1 matches 8 bases. The CDR3 is 13 amino acids. V shed 7 bases and J 5 bases; nucleotides not matched to a gene: 9. CDR1 is SQVTM and CDR2 is ANQGSEA in the germline V gene.

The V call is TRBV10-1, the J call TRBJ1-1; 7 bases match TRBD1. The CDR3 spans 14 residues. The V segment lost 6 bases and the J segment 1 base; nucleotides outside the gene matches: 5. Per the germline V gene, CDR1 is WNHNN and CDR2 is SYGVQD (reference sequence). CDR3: CASSFGTANTEAFF. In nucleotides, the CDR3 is TGCGCCAGCAGCTTTGGGACAGCGAACACTGAAGCTTTCTTT.

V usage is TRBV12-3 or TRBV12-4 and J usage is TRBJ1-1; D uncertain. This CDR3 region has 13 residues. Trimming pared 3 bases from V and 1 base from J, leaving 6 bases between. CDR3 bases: TGTGCCAGCAGTTTTGGTAGGAACACTGAAGCTTTCTTT. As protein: CASSFGRNTEAFF.

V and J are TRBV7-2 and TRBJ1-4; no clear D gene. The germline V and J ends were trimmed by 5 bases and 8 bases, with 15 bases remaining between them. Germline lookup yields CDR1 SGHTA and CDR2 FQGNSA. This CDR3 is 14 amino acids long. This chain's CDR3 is CASSPRRVGEKLFF. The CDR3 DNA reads TGTGCCAGCAGCCCTCGGAGGGTGGGGGAAAAACTGTTTTTT.

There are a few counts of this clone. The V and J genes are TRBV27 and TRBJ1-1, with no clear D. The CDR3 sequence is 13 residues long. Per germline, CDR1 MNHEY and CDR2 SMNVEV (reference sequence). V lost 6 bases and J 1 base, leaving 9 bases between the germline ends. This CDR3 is CASSMARNTEAFF. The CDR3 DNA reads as TGTGCCAGCAGCATGGCACGGAACACTGAAGCTTTCTTT.

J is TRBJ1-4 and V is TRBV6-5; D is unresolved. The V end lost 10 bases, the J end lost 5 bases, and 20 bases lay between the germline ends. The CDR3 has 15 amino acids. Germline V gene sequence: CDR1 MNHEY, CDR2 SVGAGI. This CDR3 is CATESERNLNEKLFF. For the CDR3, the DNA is TGTGCCACCGAAAGTGAGCGGAACTTAAATGAAAAACTGTTTTTT.

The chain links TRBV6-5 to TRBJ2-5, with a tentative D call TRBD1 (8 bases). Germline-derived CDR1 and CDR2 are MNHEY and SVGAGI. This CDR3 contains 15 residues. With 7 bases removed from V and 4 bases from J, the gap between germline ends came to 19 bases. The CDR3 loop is CASTYGQGGGETQYF. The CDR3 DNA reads TGTGCCAGCACCTACGGACAGGGAGGGGGAGAGACCCAGTACTTC.

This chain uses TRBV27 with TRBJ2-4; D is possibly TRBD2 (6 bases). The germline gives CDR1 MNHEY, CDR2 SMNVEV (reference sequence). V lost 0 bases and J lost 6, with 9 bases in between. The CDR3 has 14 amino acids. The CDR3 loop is CASSLSGSPNIQYF. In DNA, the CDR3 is TGTGCCAGCAGTTTATCCGGGAGTCCAAACATTCAGTACTTC.

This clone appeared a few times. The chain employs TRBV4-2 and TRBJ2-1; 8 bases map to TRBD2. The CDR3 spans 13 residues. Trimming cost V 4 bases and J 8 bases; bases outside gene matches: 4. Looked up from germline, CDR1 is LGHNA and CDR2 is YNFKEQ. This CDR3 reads CASSRLAGDEQFF. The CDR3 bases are TGTGCCAGCAGCCGTCTAGCGGGTGATGAGCAGTTCTTC.

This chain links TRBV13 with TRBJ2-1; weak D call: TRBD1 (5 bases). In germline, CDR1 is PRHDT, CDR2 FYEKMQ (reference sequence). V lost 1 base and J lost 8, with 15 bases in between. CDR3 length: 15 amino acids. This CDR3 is CASSLAKAGKYEQFF. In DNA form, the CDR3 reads TGTGCCAGCAGCTTAGCGAAGGCAGGGAAGTATGAGCAGTTCTTC.

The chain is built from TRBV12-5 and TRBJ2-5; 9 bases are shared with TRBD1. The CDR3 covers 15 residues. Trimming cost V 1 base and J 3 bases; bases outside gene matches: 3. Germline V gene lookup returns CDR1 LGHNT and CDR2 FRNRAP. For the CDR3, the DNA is TGTGCTAGTGGTTTGGGGGACAGGGACGAAGAGACCCAGTACTTC. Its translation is CASGLGDRDEETQYF.

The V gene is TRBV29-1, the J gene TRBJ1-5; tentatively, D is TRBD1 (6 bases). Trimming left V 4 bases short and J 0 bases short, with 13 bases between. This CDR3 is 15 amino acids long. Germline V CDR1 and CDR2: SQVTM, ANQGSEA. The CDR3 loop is CSVGGPQASNQPQHF. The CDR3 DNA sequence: TGCAGCGTTGGGGGGCCTCAGGCTAGCAATCAGCCCCAGCATTTT.

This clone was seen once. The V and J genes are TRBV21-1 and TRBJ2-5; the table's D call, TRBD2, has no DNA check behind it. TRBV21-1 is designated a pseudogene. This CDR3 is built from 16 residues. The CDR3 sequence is CASTLPGTSGTKTQYF. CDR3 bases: TGTGCCAGCACCCTTCCGGGGACTAGCGGGACAAAGACCCAGTACTTC.

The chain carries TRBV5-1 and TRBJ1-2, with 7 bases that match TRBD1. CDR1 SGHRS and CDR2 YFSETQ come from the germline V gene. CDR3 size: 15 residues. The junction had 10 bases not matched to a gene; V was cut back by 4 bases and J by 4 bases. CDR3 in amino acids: CASSPYAGQSYGYTF. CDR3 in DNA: TGCGCCAGCAGCCCATACGCGGGACAGTCCTATGGCTACACCTTC.

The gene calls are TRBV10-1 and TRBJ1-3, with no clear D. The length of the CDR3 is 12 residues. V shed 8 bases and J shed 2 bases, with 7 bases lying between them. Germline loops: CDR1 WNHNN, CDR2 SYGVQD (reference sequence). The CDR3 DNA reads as TGCGCCAGCGGGCACGCTGGAAACACCATATATTTT. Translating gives CASGHAGNTIYF.